Listed below are T cell receptor beta chains from one sample, sequenced in a study of CD8 T cells in ankylosing spondylitis. A single record per CDR3 protein comes from TCRdb applying MiXCR to the 5' RACE reads. The sample has fewer than 400,000 distinct CDR3 sequences; approximately 20% are singletons. The sequenced sample consisted of blood, either unsorted or a sorted T cell fraction (not recorded which). These receptors all come from a male donor with ankylosing spondylitis. The CDR3 runs from the conserved cysteine through the conserved F or W. A D gene is named only where the DNA matches it firmly. Part of the rows lack a size; the others show once, few, many or a class for expanded clones.

TRBJ2-1,.,TRBV15,TRBD1,TGTGCCACCAGCAGGTGGACAGGGATCTCCTACAATGAGCAGTTCTTC,CATSRWTGISYNEQFF
TRBJ1-2,.,TRBV20-1,TRBD1,TGCAGTGCTCCAAACAGGGGTAATAACTATGGCTACACCTTC,CSAPNRGNNYGYTF
TRBJ1-6,.,TRBV16,.,TGTGCCAGCAGCCTACCGAGGGGACCTTTATCCCTCCACTTT,CASSLPRGPLSLHF
TRBJ2-7,.,TRBV11-1,TRBD2,TGTGCCAGCAGCCGGGAGGGAGCCGAGCAGTACTTC,CASSREGAEQYF
TRBJ1-2,.,TRBV2,TRBD1,TGTGCCAGCACCCTATGGAGGGGGCGAAACTATGGCTACACCTTC,CASTLWRGRNYGYTF
TRBJ2-2,.,TRBV24-1,.,TGTGCCACCAGTGATTTAGGACCCCGGGGGAACACCGGGGAGCTGTTTTTT,CATSDLGPRGNTGELFF
TRBJ1-5,.,TRBV24-1,.,TGTGCCACCAGTGATCCCCGGACCGATCAGCCCCAGCATTTT,CATSDPRTDQPQHF
TRBJ2-5,few,TRBV11-2,TRBD1,TGTGCCAGCAGCTCCGCCGGGACAGGGGGTTCGGCCCAGTACTTC,CASSSAGTGGSAQYF
TRBJ2-7,.,TRBV3-1,TRBD2,TGTGCCAGCAGCCAAGAAAACCCTGCGGCGGGAGGGACCTACGAGCAGTACTTC,CASSQENPAAGGTYEQYF
TRBJ1-2,.,TRBV5-1,.,TGCGCCAGCAGCTTTAATCGGTATGGCTACACCTTC,CASSFNRYGYTF
TRBJ2-7,few,TRBV5-1,TRBD1,TGCGCCAGCAGCTTGGTGGACAGGGAATACGAGCAGTACTTC,CASSLVDREYEQYF
TRBJ2-1,few,TRBV28,TRBD2,TGTGCCAGCAGTTTACCCCGACTAGCGGGAGGCATTGACAATGAGCAGTTCTTC,CASSLPRLAGGIDNEQFF
TRBJ2-7,.,TRBV10-3,.,TGTGCCATCAGTGAAGCTAGCGAGCGAAAATCCTACGAGCAGTACTTC,CAISEASERKSYEQYF
TRBJ1-4,few,TRBV20-1,.,TGCAGTGCTAGAAGTGGGCAGGCAAATGAAAAACTGTTTTTT,CSARSGQANEKLFF
TRBJ2-1,.,TRBV6-5,.,TGTGCCAGCAGTTACTCGAAGGGCGCAGGTCCAACCTACAATGAGCAGTTCTTC,CASSYSKGAGPTYNEQFF
TRBJ1-5,.,TRBV12-3/TRBV12-4,.,TGTGCCAGCAGTTCGGTGGCGGGGACTTATAATCAGCCCCAGCATTTT,CASSSVAGTYNQPQHF
TRBJ2-1,few,TRBV9,TRBD2,TGTGCCAGCAGCGTAGGGGGGACTAGCGGCTACAATGAGCAGTTCTTC,CASSVGGTSGYNEQFF
TRBJ1-5,.,TRBV12-3/TRBV12-4,.,TGTGCCAGCAGTTTTGGGGGCCGGGGGGTCGGGGTAAGTCAGCCCCAGCATTTT,CASSFGGRGVGVSQPQHF
TRBJ2-1,many,TRBV20-1,.,TGCAGTGCCGTGGCGGAGACTACAACCTACAATGAGCAGTTCTTC,CSAVAETTTYNEQFF
TRBJ2-3,.,TRBV29-1,.,TGCAGCGTTGAGAGGCAGACTCGCACAGATACGCAGTATTTT,CSVERQTRTDTQYF
TRBJ1-5,.,TRBV7-8,.,TGTGCCAGCAGCTTAGTTGGGGGGGCGAGCAATCAGCCCCAGCATTTT,CASSLVGGASNQPQHF
TRBJ1-6,.,TRBV5-6,.,TGTGCCAGCAGCTACGAAGGTTTCTCCTATAATTCACCCCTCCACTTT,CASSYEGFSYNSPLHF
TRBJ1-5,few,TRBV12-3/TRBV12-4,.,TGTGCCAGCAGCATCGGGGGTGGGTTGGTGTATTTT,CASSIGGGLVYF
TRBJ2-7,.,TRBV11-3,TRBD1,TGTGCCAGCAGCTTATCCTCTTTCGGGACAGGGGACTACGAGCAGTACTTC,CASSLSSFGTGDYEQYF
TRBJ2-7,.,TRBV5-1,.,TGCGCCAGCAGCTTGGCTCAGGAGCCCTACGAGCAGTACTTC,CASSLAQEPYEQYF
TRBJ2-1,few,TRBV28,TRBD2,TGTGCCAGCAGTTTAAGGGGAGGACTAGCGTCTAATGAGCAGTTCTTC,CASSLRGGLASNEQFF
TRBJ2-4,.,TRBV5-1,TRBD1,TGCGCCAGCAGCTTACCGACAGGGGGCGGAAACATTCAGTACTTC,CASSLPTGGGNIQYF
TRBJ2-3,.,TRBV20-1,TRBD2,TGCAGTGCTTCTAGACTAGCGGGAGACACAGATACGCAGTATTTT,CSASRLAGDTDTQYF
TRBJ2-2,few,TRBV12-3/TRBV12-4,.,TGTGCCAGCAGTTTTGCCGGACAGACCGTTTATTGGGACACCGGGGAGCTGTTTTTT,CASSFAGQTVYWDTGELFF
TRBJ2-3,few,TRBV9,TRBD1,TGTGCCAGCAGCGTAAATCCAGGGGGTGGCACAGATACGCAGTATTTT,CASSVNPGGGTDTQYF
TRBJ2-2,.,TRBV24-1,TRBD1,TGTGCCACCAGTGATTTAGGACAGGGGTATACCGGGGAGCTGTTTTTT,CATSDLGQGYTGELFF
TRBJ2-2,few,TRBV4-1,TRBD1,TGCGCCAGCAGCCAAGATCCGGGGACAGGGGGTATCACCGGGGAGCTGTTTTTT,CASSQDPGTGGITGELFF
TRBJ1-6,few,TRBV10-3,.,TGTGCCATCAGTGAACGAACGCGGGATTCACCCCTCCACTTT,CAISERTRDSPLHF
TRBJ2-3,.,TRBV19,.,TGTGCCAGTAGTATCCCAGGGCGTACTAGCACAGATACGCAGTATTTT,CASSIPGRTSTDTQYF